This T cell receptor (beta chain) was found in a study of identical twins. This CDR3 contains 17 residues. Trimming pared 6 bases from V and 0 bases from J, leaving 20 bases between. A universal primer site was created by template switching, with the cDNA bearing unique molecular identifiers. A single record per CDR3 protein comes from TCRdb applying MiXCR to the 5' RACE reads. The sample contains about 520,000 distinct CDR3 sequences, less than 25% of which appear only once. General observations from the study: Excess twin sharing in beta out-of-frame sequences was weaker.

This clonotype was counted a few times. What it binds is not known. This sample was also put to use in a study of T cells expressing NK-cell markers. That work adds: In several experiments, sorting was confined to alpha-beta TCR T cells through use of an anti-gamma-delta TCR antibody. NKG2C+ dominant clonotype frequencies in five or six donors were roughly 1.0-7.0% of CD8+ T cells.

The chain is built from TRBV12-3 or TRBV12-4 and TRBJ1-1, with a tentative D call TRBD1 (5 bases). Material for sequencing was CD4+ T cells sorted from blood. The TCR was taken from a woman under 30 in good health. The CDR3 sequence: CASRAGAGVRMNTEAFF. For the CDR3, the DNA is TGTGCCAGCAGGGCCGGGGCCGGGGTGAGGATGAACACTGAAGCTTTCTTT.